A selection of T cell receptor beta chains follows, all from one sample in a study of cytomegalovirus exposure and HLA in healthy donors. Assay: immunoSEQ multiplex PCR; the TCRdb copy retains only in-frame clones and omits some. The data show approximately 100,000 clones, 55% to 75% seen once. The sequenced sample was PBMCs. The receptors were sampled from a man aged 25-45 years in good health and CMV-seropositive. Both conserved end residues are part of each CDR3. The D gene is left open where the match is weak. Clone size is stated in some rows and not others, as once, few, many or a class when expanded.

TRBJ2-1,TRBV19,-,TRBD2,CASSPYSGGPNEQFF,TGTGCCAGTAGTCCCTATAGCGGGGGGCCCAATGAGCAGTTCTTC
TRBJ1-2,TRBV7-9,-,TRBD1,CASSPRQGAFLNYGYTF,TGTGCCAGCAGCCCCCGACAGGGGGCTTTTCTTAACTATGGCTACACCTTC
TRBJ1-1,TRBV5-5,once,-,CASSLQGLGTEAFF,TGTGCCAGCAGCTTGCAGGGGCTGGGCACTGAAGCTTTCTTT
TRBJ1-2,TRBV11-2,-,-,CASSGLAGAANYGYTF,TGTGCCAGCAGCGGGCTCGCAGGGGCGGCTAACTATGGCTACACCTTC
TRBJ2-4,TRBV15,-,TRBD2,CATSRDQLSWLAGAKNIQYF,TGTGCCACCAGCAGAGATCAATTGAGTTGGCTAGCGGGGGCCAAAAACATTCAGTACTTC
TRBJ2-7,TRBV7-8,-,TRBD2,CASSHSGGGRSYEQYF,TGTGCCAGCAGCCACAGCGGGGGGGGACGCTCCTACGAGCAGTACTTC
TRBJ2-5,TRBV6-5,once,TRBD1,CASSYSSGTGGETQYF,TGTGCCAGCAGTTACTCCTCCGGGACAGGGGGAGAGACCCAGTACTTC
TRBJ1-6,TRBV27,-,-,CASSLSDNSPLHF,TGTGCCAGCAGTTTATCCGATAATTCACCCCTCCACTTT
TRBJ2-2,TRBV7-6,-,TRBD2,CASSSLAGVPNTGELFF,TGTGCCAGCAGCTCTTTAGCGGGGGTGCCGAACACCGGGGAGCTGTTTTTT
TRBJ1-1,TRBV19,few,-,CASSIVEGVSTEAFF,TGTGCCAGTAGTATAGTTGAAGGGGTCAGCACTGAAGCTTTCTTT